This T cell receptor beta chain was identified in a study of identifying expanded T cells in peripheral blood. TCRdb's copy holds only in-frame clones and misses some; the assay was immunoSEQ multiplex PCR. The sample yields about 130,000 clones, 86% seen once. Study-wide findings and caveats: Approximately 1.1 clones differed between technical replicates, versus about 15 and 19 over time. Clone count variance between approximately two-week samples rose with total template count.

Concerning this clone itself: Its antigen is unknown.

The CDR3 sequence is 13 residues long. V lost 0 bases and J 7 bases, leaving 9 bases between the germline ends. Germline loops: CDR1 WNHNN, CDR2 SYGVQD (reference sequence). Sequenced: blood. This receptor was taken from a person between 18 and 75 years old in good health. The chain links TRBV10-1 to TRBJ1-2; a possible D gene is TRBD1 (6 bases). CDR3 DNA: TGCGCCAGCAGTGAGTCGTTGGGGGCTGGCTACACCTTC. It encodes CASSESLGAGYTF.